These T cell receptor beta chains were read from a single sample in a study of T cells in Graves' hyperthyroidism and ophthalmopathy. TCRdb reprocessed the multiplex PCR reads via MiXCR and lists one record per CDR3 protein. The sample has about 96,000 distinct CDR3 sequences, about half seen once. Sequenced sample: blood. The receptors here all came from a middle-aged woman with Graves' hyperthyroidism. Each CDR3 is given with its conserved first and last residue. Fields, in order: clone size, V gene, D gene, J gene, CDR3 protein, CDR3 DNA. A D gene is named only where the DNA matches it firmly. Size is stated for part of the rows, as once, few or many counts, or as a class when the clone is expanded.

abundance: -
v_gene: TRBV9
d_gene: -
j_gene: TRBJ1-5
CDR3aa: CASSQGDPSNQPQHF
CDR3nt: TGTGCCAGCAGCCAGGGCGATCCTAGCAATCAGCCCCAGCATTTT

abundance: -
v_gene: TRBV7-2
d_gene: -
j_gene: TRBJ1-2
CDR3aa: CASSLPLNYGYTF
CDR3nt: TGTGCCAGCAGCTTACCCCTGAATTATGGCTACACCTTC

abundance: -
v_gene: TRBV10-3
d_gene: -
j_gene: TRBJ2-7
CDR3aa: CAISGARDYEQYF
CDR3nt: TGTGCCATCAGTGGGGCGAGAGACTACGAGCAGTACTTC

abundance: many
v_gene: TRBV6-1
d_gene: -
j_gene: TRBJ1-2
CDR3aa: CASSPRTWRPLYGYTF
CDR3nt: TGTGCCAGCAGTCCTAGGACATGGAGGCCCCTCTATGGCTACACCTTC

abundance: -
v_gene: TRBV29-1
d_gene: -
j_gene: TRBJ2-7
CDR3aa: CTAIGGGEQYF
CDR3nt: TGCACCGCGATTGGGGGAGGCGAGCAGTACTTC

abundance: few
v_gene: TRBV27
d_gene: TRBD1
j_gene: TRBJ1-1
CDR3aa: CASSLDRANTEAFF
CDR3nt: TGTGCCAGCAGTTTAGACAGGGCAAACACTGAAGCTTTCTTT

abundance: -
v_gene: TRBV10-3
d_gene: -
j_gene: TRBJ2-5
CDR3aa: CAISEGFQGTWLETQYF
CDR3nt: TGTGCCATCAGTGAGGGTTTTCAGGGGACGTGGTTAGAGACCCAGTACTTC

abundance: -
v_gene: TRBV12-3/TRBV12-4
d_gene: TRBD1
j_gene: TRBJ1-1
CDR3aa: CASSWPGQGNTEAFF
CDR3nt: TGTGCCAGCAGTTGGCCGGGACAGGGAAACACTGAAGCTTTCTTT

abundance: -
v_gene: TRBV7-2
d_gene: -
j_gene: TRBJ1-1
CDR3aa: CASAQPGNTEAFF
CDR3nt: TGTGCCAGCGCACAACCAGGGAACACTGAAGCTTTCTTT

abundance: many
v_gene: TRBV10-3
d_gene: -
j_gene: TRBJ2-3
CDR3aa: CAIRPPQEDTQYF
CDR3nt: TGTGCCATCAGACCCCCCCAGGAAGATACGCAGTATTTT

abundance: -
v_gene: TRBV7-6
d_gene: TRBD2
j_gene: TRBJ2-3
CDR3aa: CASSLASTSGVSTDTQYF
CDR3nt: TGTGCCAGCAGCTTAGCATCTACTAGCGGAGTCTCCACAGATACGCAGTATTTT

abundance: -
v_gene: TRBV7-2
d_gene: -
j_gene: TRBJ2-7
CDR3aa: CASSFEAGNPYEQYF
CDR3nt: TGTGCCAGCAGCTTTGAGGCAGGTAATCCCTACGAGCAGTACTTC

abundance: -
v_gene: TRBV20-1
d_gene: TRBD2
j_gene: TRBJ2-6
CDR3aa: CSASGRSGANVLTF
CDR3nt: TGCAGTGCTAGCGGGAGGTCTGGGGCCAACGTCCTGACTTTC